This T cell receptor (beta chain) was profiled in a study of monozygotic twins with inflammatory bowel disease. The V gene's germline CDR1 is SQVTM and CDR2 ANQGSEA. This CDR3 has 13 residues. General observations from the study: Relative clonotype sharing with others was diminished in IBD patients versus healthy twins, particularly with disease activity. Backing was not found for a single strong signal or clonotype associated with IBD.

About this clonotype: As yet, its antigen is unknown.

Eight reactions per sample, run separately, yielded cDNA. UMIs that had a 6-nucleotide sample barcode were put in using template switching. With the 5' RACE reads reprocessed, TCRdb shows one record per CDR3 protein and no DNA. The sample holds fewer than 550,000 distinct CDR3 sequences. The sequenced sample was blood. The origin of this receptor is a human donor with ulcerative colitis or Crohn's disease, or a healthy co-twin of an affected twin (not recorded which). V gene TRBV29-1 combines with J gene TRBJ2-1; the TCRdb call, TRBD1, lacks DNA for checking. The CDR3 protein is CSAIQGFYNEQFF.